Listed below are T cell receptor beta chains from one sample, sequenced in a study of CD4 T cells in relation to SARS-CoV-2 and coronaviruses. These receptors' antigens are unknown. The protocol was immunoSEQ multiplex PCR, while the TCRdb copy is restricted to in-frame clones and leaves out a portion. The sample has 35,000 to 40,000 clones, around four fifths seen once. Sequencing used memory CD4+ T cells from PBMCs, cultured in vitro. The receptor source for this set is an adult with COVID-19. CDR3s include the opening cysteine and the closing phenylalanine or tryptophan.

TRBV7-8,CASSLARTQGSNSPLHF
TRBV5-1,CASSFGVNQPQHF
TRBV3-1/TRBV3-2,CASRDRGTYEQYF
TRBV29-1,CSVSGQKETQYF
TRBV11-2,CASRGGTYEQYF
TRBV27,CASSLSVRTGVPNSPLHF
TRBV30,CAWRSNEKLFF
TRBV7-6,CASSLEGPYNSPLHF
TRBV4-2,CASSQESGRSNQPQHF
TRBV2,CASSGAPREGNEQFF
TRBV5-1,CANPNTQYF
TRBV3-1/TRBV3-2,CASSQEVPTSGSTDTQYF
TRBV27,CASSRTGNRVSYEQYF
TRBV5-1,CASSLEGRGHTEAFF
TRBV20-1,CSASGLAGRAGETQYF
TRBV7-6,CASSLLLAGGTGELFF
TRBV28,CASNLGNTEAFF
TRBV20-1,CSASLHPQETQYF
TRBV12-3/TRBV12-4,CASSLQEDQPQHF
TRBV24-1,CATSDWFSSVDHEQYF
TRBV18,CASSPRVTGTGELFF
TRBV30,CAWRGTSGRGTDTQYF
TRBV28,CASSLERGNYEQYF
TRBV16,CASSLQDRRDTQYF
TRBV28,CASSLGRLAGIFYNEQFF
TRBV29-1,CSILGTSGIDTQYF
TRBV14,CASSQDYGSYEQYF
TRBV7-2,CASSSRQGAETQYF
TRBV4-2,CASSPPTFNSGNTIYF
TRBV28,CASRNPSDQPQHF
TRBV6-4,CASSEQGTGANVLTF
TRBV19,CASSQGQGQRIEKLFF
TRBV6-4,CASSDSTSGRAVQFF
TRBV28,CASSLAGSGANVLTF
TRBV23-1,CASSHGRSGTGELFF
TRBV15,CATSRPLQESNQPQHF
TRBV10-2,CASTPSGDTGELFF